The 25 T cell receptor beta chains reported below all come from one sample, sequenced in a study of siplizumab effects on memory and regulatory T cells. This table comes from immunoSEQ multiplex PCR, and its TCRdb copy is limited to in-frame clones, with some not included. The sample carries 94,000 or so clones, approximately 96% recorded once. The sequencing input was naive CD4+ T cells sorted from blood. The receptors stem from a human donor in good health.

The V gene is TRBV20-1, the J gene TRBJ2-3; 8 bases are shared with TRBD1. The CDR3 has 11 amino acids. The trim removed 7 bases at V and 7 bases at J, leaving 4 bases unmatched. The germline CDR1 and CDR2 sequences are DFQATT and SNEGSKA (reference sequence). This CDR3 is CSGDRSYTQYF. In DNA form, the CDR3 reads TGCAGTGGGGACAGGAGCTATACGCAGTATTTT.

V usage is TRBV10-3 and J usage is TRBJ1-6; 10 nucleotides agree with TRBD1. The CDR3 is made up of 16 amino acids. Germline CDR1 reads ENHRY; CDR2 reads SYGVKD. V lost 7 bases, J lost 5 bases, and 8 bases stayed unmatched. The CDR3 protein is CAIKRQGAVDNSPLHF. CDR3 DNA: TGTGCCATCAAAAGACAGGGGGCGGTCGATAATTCACCCCTCCACTTT.

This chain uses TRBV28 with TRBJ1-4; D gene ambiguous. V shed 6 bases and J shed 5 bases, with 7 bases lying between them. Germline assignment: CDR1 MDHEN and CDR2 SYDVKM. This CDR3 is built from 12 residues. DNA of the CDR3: TGTGCCAGCAGAATGCTAAATGAAAAACTGTTTTTT. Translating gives CASRMLNEKLFF.

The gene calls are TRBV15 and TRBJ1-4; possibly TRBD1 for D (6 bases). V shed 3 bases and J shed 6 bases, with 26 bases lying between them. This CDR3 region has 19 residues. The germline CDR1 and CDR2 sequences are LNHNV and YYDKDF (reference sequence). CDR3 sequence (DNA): TGTGCCACCAGCAGGGCTCTGGGCAGGGGATTTCCCAAACATGAAAAACTGTTTTTT. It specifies CATSRALGRGFPKHEKLFF.

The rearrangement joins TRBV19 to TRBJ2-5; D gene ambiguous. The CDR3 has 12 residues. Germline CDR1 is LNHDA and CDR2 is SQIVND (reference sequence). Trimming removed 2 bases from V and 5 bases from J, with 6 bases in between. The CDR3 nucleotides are TGTGCCAGTAGTATAATGGGGGAGACCCAGTACTTC. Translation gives CASSIMGETQYF.

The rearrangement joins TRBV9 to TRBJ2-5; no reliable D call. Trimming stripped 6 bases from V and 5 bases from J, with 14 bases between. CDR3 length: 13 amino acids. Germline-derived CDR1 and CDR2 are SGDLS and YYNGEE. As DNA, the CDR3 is TGTGCCAGCAACAGACATGATGGTGAGACCCAGTACTTC. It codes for CASNRHDGETQYF.

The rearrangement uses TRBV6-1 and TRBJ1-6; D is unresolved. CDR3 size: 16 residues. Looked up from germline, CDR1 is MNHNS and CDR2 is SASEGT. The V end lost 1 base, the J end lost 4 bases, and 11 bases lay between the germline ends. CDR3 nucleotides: TGTGCCAGCAGTGAAGGGGCAGCGAGATATAATTCACCCCTCCACTTT. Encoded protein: CASSEGAARYNSPLHF.

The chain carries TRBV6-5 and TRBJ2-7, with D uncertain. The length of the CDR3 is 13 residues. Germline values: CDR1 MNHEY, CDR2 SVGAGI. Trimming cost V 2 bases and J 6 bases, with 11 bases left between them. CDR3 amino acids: CASSYQPWGEQYF. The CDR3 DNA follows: TGTGCCAGCAGTTACCAACCGTGGGGCGAGCAGTACTTC.

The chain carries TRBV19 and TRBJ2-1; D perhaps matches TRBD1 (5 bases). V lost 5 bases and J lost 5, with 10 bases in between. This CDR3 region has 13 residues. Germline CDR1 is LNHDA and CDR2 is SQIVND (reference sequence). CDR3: CASSQGWDNEQFF. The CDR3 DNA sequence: TGTGCCAGTAGTCAGGGTTGGGACAATGAGCAGTTCTTC.

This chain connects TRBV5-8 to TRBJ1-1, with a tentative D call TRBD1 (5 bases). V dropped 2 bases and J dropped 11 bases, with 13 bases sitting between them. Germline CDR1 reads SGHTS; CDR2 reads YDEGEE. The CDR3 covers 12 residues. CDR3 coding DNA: TGTGCCAGCAGCTTAGGGGCCGCCAGTGCTTTCTTT. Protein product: CASSLGAASAFF.

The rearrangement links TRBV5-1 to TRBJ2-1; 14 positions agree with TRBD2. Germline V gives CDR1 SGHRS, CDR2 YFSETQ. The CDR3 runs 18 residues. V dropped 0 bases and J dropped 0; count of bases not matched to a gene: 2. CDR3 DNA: TGCGCCAGCAGCTTGGGGACTAGCGGGGGGAGCTCCTACAATGAGCAGTTCTTC. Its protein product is CASSLGTSGGSSYNEQFF.

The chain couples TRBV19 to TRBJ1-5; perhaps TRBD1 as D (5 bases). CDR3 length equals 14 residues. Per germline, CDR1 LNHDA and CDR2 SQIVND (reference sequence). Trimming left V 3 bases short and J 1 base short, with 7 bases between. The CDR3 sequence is CASSMGGSNQPQHF. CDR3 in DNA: TGTGCCAGTAGTATGGGGGGGAGCAATCAGCCCCAGCATTTT. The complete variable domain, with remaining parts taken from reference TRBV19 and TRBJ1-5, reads DGGITQSPKYLFRKEGQNVTLSCEQNLNHDAMYWYRQDPGQGLRLIYYSQIVNDFQKGDIAEGYSVSREKKESFPLTVTSAQKNPTAFYLCASSMGGSNQPQHFGDGTRLSIL.

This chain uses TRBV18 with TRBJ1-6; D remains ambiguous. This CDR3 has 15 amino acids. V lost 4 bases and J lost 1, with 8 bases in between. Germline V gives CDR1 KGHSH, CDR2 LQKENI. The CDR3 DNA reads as TGTGCCAGCTCACTAGCCGGATCCTATAATTCACCCCTCCACTTT. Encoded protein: CASSLAGSYNSPLHF.

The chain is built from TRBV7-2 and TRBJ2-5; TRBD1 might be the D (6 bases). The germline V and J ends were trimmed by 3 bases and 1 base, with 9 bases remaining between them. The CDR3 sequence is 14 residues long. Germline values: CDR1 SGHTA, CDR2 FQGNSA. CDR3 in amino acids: CASSLYRVQETQYF. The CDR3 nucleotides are TGTGCCAGCAGCTTGTACAGGGTCCAAGAGACCCAGTACTTC.

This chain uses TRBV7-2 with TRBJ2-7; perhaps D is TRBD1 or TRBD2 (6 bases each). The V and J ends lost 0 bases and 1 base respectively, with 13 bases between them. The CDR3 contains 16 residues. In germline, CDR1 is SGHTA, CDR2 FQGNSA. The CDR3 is CASSLAGGGVSYEQYF. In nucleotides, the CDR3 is TGTGCCAGCAGCTTAGCGGGGGGCGGGGTTTCCTACGAGCAGTACTTC.

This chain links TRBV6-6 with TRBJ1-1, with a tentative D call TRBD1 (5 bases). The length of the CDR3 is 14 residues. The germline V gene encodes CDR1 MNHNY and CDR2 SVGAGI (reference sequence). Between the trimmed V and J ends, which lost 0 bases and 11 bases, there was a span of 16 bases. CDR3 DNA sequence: TGTGCCAGCAGTTACTCGAACACGGAGGGGCAGGCTTTCTTT. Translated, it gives CASSYSNTEGQAFF.

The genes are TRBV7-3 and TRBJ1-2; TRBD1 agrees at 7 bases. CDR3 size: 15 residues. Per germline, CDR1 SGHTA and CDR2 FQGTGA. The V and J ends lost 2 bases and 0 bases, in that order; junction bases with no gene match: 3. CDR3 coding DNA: TGTGCCAGCAGCTTAGCAGGGGGAGCTAACTATGGCTACACCTTC. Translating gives CASSLAGGANYGYTF. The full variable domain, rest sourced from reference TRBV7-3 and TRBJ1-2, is GAGVSQTPSNKVTEKGKYVELRCDPISGHTALYWYRQSLGQGPEFLIYFQGTGAADDSGLPNDRFFAVRPEGSVSTLKIQRTERGDSAVYLCASSLAGGANYGYTFGSGTRLTVV.

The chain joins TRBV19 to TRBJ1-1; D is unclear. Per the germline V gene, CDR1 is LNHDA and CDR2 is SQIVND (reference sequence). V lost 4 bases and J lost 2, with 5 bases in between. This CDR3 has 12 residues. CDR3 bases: TGTGCCAGTAGTAAAGCTAACACTGAAGCTTTCTTT. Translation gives CASSKANTEAFF.

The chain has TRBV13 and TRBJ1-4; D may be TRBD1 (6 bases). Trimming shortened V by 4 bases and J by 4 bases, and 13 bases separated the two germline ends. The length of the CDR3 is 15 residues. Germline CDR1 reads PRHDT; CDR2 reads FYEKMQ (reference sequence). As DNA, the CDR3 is TGTGCCAGCAGCTCCAGGGGCGCGGGTAATGAAAAACTGTTTTTT. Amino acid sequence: CASSSRGAGNEKLFF.

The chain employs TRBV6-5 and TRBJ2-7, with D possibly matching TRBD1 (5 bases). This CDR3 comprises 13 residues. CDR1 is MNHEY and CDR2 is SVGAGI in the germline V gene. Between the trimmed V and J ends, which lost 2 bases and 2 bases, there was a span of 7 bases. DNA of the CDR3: TGTGCCAGCAGTTACGACAGAGCCTACGAGCAGTACTTC. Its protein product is CASSYDRAYEQYF.

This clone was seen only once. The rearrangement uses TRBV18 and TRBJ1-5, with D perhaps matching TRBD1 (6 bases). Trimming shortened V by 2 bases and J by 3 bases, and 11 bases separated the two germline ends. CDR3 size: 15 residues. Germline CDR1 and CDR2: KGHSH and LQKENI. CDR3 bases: TGTGCCAGCTCACCAGGAGGGGGGCCCAATCAGCCCCAGCATTTT. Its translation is CASSPGGGPNQPQHF.

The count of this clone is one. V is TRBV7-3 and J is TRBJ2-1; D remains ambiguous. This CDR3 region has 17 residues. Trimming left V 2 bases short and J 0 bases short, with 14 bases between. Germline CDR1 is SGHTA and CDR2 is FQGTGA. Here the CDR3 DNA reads TGTGCCAGCAGCTTAGGGTCGTGGCCGAGCTCCTACAATGAGCAGTTCTTC. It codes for CASSLGSWPSSYNEQFF.

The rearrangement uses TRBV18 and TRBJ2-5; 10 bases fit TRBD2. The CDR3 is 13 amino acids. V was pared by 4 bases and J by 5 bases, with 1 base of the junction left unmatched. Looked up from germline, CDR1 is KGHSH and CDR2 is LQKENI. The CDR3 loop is CASSQTSGETQYF. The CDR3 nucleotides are TGTGCCAGCTCACAGACTAGCGGGGAGACCCAGTACTTC.

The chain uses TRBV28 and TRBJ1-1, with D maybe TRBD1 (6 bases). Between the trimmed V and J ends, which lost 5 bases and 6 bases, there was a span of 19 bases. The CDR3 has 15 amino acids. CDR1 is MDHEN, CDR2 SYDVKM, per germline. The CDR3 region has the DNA TGTGCCAGCAGTACTATCCCCCGTGGGGGCGCTGAAGCTTTCTTT. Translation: CASSTIPRGGAEAFF.

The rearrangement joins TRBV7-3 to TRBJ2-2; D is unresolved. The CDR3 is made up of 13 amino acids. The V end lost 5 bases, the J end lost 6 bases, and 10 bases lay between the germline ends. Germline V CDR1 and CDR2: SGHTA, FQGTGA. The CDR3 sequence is CASSNPGPGELFF. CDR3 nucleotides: TGTGCCAGCAGCAACCCCGGGCCCGGGGAGCTGTTTTTT.